The 7 T cell receptor beta chains below were found in one sample sequenced in a study of T cell clonotyping in hematopoietic cell transplantation. Data came from immunoSEQ multiplex PCR; TCRdb stores just in-frame clones and leaves some out. The sample carries about 16,000 clones, approximately 83% recorded once. The sample was peripheral blood mononuclear cells. The receptors come from a woman in her 40s in good health. Some clones in this sample may be carry-over from other donors' samples.

J is TRBJ2-2 and V is TRBV6-6; 8 positions agree with TRBD2. Per the germline V gene, CDR1 is MNHNY and CDR2 is SVGAGI (reference sequence). Unmatched junction bases numbered 8, after V lost 2 bases and J lost 6 bases. The CDR3 loop spans 16 amino acids. The CDR3 coding sequence is TGTGCCAGCAGTTACGTCCCAGCGGGAGTGTCCGGGGAGCTGTTTTTT. Its translation is CASSYVPAGVSGELFF.

Only one count was recorded for this clone. V gene TRBV30 combines with J gene TRBJ1-1, with TRBD1 as a possible D gene (5 bases). Germline CDR1 and CDR2: GTSNPN and SVGIG (reference sequence). This CDR3 is 11 amino acids long. Here the CDR3 DNA reads TGTGCTTTCGACAGAGCCACTGAAGCTTTCTTT. Its protein is CAFDRATEAFF.

The J gene is TRBJ2-1, the V gene TRBV30; tentative D call: TRBD2 (5 bases). Germline CDR1 and CDR2: GTSNPN and SVGIG (reference sequence). The CDR3 covers 17 residues. Deletions cut 0 bases from V and 3 bases from J, with 18 bases between. CDR3 in amino acids: CAWSVWVWSDYYNEQFF. DNA of the CDR3: TGTGCCTGGAGTGTTTGGGTTTGGTCTGACTACTACAATGAGCAGTTCTTC.

This clone was picked up a small number of times. The rearrangement links TRBV7-8 to TRBJ2-2; no reliable D call. Germline V gene data show CDR1 as SGHVS and CDR2 as FQNEAQ. The CDR3 totals 13 residues. V lost 5 bases and J 7 bases, leaving 11 bases between the germline ends. The CDR3 region is CASSPKYYGELFF. DNA for the CDR3: TGTGCCAGCAGCCCTAAGTATTACGGGGAGCTGTTTTTT.

V gene TRBV6-5 combines with J gene TRBJ1-1; D gene unclear. The V gene's germline CDR1 is MNHEY and CDR2 SVGAGI. CDR3 size: 13 residues. The V gene lost 0 bases and the J gene lost 4 bases, with 6 bases spanning the gap. The CDR3 protein is CASSYSSTTEAFF. Written as DNA, the CDR3 is TGTGCCAGCAGTTACTCGTCGACCACTGAAGCTTTCTTT.

The sample holds a few counts of this clone. V is TRBV5-6 and J is TRBJ2-7; TRBD2 is a possible D gene (7 bases). CDR1 and CDR2 from the germline V gene are SGHDT and YYEEEE. The CDR3 has 15 amino acids. V was cut by 4 bases and J by 2 bases, with 16 bases left in between. As DNA, the CDR3 is TGTGCCAGCAGCGGGGGGGAGGGGGAACCCTACGAGCAGTACTTC. This encodes CASSGGEGEPYEQYF.

The genes are TRBV2 and TRBJ2-3, with D possibly matching TRBD1 (6 bases). Germline V gives CDR1 SNHLY, CDR2 FYNNEI. The V gene lost 7 bases and the J gene lost 4 bases, with 18 bases spanning the gap. CDR3 length: 15 amino acids. CDR3 bases: TGTGCCAGCAACTGGGACACGGTTTCAGCAGATACGCAGTATTTT. This codes for CASNWDTVSADTQYF.